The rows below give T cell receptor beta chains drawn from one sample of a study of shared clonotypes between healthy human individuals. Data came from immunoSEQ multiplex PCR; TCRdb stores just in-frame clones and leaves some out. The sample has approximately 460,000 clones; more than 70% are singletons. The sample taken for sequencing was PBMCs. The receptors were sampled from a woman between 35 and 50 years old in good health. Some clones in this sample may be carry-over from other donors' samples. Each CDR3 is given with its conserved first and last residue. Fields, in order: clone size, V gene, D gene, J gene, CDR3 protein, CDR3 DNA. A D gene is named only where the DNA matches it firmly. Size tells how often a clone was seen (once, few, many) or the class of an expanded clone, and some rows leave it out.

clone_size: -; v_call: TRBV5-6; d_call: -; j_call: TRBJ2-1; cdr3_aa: CASSGRQGGEQFF; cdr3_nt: TGTGCCAGCAGCGGCAGACAGGGAGGTGAGCAGTTCTTC
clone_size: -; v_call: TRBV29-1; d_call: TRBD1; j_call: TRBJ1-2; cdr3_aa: CSVELGQGFSSYGYTF; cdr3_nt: TGCAGCGTTGAATTGGGACAGGGTTTCTCCTCCTATGGCTACACCTTC
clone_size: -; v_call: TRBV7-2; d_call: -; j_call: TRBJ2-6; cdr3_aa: CASSLVGTPSSGANVLTF; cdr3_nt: TGTGCCAGCAGCTTAGTTGGGACGCCTAGCTCTGGGGCCAACGTCCTGACTTTC
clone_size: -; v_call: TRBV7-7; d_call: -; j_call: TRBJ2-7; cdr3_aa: CASSLANSYEQYF; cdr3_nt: TGTGCTAGCAGCTTAGCGAACTCCTACGAGCAGTACTTC
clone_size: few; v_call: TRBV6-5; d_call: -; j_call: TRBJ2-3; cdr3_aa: CASSSYLGDTQYF; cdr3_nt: TGTGCCAGCAGTTCTTACCTGGGGGATACGCAGTATTTT
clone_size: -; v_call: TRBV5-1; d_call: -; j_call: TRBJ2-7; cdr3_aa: CASTLSYEQYF; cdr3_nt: TGCGCCAGCACCCTATCCTACGAGCAGTACTTC
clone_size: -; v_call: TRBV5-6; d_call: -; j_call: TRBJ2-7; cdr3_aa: CASSLGSSSTYEQYF; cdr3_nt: TGTGCCAGCAGCTTGGGGTCTAGCAGCACCTACGAGCAGTACTTC
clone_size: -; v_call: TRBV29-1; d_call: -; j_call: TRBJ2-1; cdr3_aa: CSVVTGNEQFF; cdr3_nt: TGCAGCGTTGTGACCGGTAATGAGCAGTTCTTC
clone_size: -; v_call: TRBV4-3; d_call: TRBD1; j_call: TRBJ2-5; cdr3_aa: CASSQGTGEETQYF; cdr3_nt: TGCGCCAGCAGCCAAGGGACAGGGGAAGAGACCCAGTACTTC
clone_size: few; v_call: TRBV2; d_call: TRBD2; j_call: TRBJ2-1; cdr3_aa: CASSDTAGVYNEQFF; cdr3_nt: TGTGCCAGCAGTGATACAGCGGGAGTATACAATGAGCAGTTCTTC
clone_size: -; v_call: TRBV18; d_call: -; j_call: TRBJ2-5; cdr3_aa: CASSPRQETQYF; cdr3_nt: TGTGCCAGCTCACCAAGGCAAGAGACCCAGTACTTC
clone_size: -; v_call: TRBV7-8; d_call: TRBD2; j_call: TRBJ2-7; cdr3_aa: CASSRTSTAYEQYF; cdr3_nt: TGTGCCAGCAGTCGGACTAGCACAGCCTACGAGCAGTACTTC
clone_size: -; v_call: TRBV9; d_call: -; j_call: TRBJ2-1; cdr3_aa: CASSVGASHNEQFF; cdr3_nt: TGTGCCAGCAGCGTAGGGGCTAGTCACAATGAGCAGTTCTTC
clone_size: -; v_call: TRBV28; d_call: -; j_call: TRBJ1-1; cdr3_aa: CASNSGAEAFF; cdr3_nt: TGTGCCAGCAATTCGGGCGCTGAAGCTTTCTTT
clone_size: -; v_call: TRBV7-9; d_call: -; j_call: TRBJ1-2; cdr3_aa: CASSPRERIGYTF; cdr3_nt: TGTGCCAGCAGCCCCAGGGAAAGGATCGGCTACACCTTC
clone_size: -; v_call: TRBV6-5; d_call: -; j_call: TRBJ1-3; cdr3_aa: CASSYSGRGPGNTIYF; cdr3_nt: TGTGCCAGCAGTTATTCAGGCCGAGGGCCGGGAAACACCATATATTTT
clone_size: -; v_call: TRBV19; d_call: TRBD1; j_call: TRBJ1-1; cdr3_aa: CASSIDGGTVFSEAFF; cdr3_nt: TGTGCCAGTAGTATAGATGGAGGGACAGTGTTTTCTGAAGCTTTCTTT
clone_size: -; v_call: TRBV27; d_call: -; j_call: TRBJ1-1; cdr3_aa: CASSFSGLNTEAFF; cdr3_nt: TGTGCCAGCAGTTTTTCGGGATTGAACACTGAAGCTTTCTTT
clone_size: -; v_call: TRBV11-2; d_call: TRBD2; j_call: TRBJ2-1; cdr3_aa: CASSQGLAGDHNEQFF; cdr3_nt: TGTGCCAGCAGCCAGGGACTAGCGGGAGATCACAATGAGCAGTTCTTC
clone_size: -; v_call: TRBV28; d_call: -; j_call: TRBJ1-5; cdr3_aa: CASRYGSNQPQHF; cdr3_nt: TGTGCCAGCAGATACGGGAGCAATCAGCCCCAGCATTTT
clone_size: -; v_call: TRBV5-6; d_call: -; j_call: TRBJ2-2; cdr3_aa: CASSLLTTGELFF; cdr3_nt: TGTGCCAGCAGCTTGCTAACCACCGGGGAGCTGTTTTTT
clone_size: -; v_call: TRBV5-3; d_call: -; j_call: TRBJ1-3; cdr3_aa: CARSSTLGSGNTIYF; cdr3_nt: TGTGCCAGAAGCTCGACCCTGGGCTCTGGAAACACCATATATTTT
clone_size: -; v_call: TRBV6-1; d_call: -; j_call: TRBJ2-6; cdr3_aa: CASHLQPSGANVLTF; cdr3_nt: TGTGCCAGCCATTTACAGCCCTCTGGGGCCAACGTCCTGACTTTC
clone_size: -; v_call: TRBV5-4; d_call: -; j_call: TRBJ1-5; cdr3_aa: CASSLDGGQPQHF; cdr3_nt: TGTGCCAGCAGCTTGGACGGAGGGCAGCCCCAGCATTTT
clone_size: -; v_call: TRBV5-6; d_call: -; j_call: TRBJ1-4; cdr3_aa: CASSLWATNEKLFF; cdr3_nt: TGTGCCAGCAGCTTGTGGGCAACTAATGAAAAACTGTTTTTT
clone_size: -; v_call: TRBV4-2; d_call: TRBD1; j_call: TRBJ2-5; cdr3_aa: CASSQGTGGGETQYF; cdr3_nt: TGTGCCAGCAGCCAAGGGACAGGGGGAGGAGAGACCCAGTACTTC
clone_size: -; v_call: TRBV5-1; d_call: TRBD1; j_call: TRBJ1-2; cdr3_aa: CASSFLQGASYGYTF; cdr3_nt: TGCGCCAGCAGCTTTTTGCAGGGGGCGAGCTATGGCTACACCTTC